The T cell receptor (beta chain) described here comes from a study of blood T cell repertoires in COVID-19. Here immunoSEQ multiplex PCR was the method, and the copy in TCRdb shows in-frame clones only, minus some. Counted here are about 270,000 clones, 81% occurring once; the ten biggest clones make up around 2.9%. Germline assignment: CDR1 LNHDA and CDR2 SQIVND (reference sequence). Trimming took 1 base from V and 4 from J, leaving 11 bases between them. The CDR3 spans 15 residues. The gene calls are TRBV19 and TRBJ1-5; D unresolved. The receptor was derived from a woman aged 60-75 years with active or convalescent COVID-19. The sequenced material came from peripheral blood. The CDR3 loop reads CASSIGGRENQPQHF. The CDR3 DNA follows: TGTGCCAGTAGTATAGGCGGAAGGGAGAATCAGCCCCAGCATTTT.